These 5 T cell receptor beta chains share one sample of origin, sequenced in a study of blood T cells in healthy people across ages. A sample-barcoded 5' primer and a J-beta primer mix were used in a second PCR of roughly 6 to 11 cycles. Via MiXCR, TCRdb re-called the 5' RACE reads, giving one row per CDR3 protein. This table has about 570,000 distinct CDR3 sequences, 25% to 30% appearing once. Sequences were obtained from blood. The source of these receptors is a woman between 70 and 85 years old in good health.

The chain employs TRBV20-1 and TRBJ2-7; D call uncertain. The V gene's germline CDR1 is DFQATT and CDR2 SNEGSKA (reference sequence). The ends were cut back, 2 bases at V and 0 bases at J, with 14 bases in the middle. The CDR3 extends over 15 amino acids. DNA of the CDR3: TGCAGTGCTAGATATCCCCTCGGTAGCTCCTACGAGCAGTACTTC. Translated: CSARYPLGSSYEQYF.

V usage is TRBV3-1 and J usage is TRBJ2-5; D possibly uses TRBD1 or TRBD2 (6 bases each). The germline gives CDR1 LGHDT, CDR2 YNNKEL (reference sequence). The ends were cut back, 3 bases at V and 2 bases at J, with 10 bases in the middle. CDR3 length equals 14 residues. The CDR3: CASSHRGQQETQYF. As DNA, the CDR3 is TGTGCCAGCAGCCATCGGGGGCAGCAAGAGACCCAGTACTTC.

This clonotype has a handful of counts. This chain connects TRBV7-3 to TRBJ1-2; a weak D match, TRBD1 (5 bases). Trimming left V 5 bases short and J 7 bases short, with 14 bases between. Germline CDR1 reads SGHTA; CDR2 reads FQGTGA. The CDR3 has 13 amino acids. The chain's CDR3 is CASSLGPGCGYTF. DNA of the CDR3: TGTGCCAGCAGCCTGGGACCGGGCTGTGGCTACACCTTC.

This chain links TRBV12-5 with TRBJ2-5; TRBD1 might be the D (6 bases). The CDR3 runs to 14 residues. Per the germline V gene, CDR1 is LGHNT and CDR2 is FRNRAP. V lost 5 bases to trimming and J lost 10 bases, with 20 bases between them. CDR3 in DNA: TGTGCTAGTGGTCCTCCCGGGACACCCCATGTCCAGTACTTC. Amino acids: CASGPPGTPHVQYF.

The V gene is TRBV20-1, the J gene TRBJ2-5, with 7 bases matching TRBD2. Gene TRBJ2-1 matches the end of the DNA better, so the J call may be wrong. The CDR3 has 15 residues. CDR1 is DFQATT, CDR2 SNEGSKA, per germline (reference sequence). Here the CDR3 DNA reads TGCAGTGCTAGATTTATTTGGGGGGGGTACAATGAGCAGTTCTTC. Translating gives CSARFIWGGYNEQFF.